These T cell receptor beta chains were read from a single sample in a study of blood T cells in healthy people across ages. Each CDR3 protein is one row after TCRdb ran MiXCR on the 5' RACE reads. This sample has around 1.5 million distinct CDR3 sequences; roughly 32% occur once, and the top ten carry roughly 10%. Sequencing was carried out using blood. These receptors originate from a woman in her 30s in good health. CDR3s leave out the opening cysteine and the closing phenylalanine or tryptophan. D genes are given only for firm matches.

V gene: TRBV29-1; D gene: .; CDR3 protein: SVDRMRDYGYT
V gene: TRBV6-4; D gene: .; CDR3 protein: AGSDSGARNTGELF
V gene: TRBV6-6; D gene: .; CDR3 protein: ARERKGQPQH
V gene: TRBV6-2/TRBV6-3; D gene: TRBD2; CDR3 protein: ASRGGGQETQY
V gene: TRBV13; D gene: .; CDR3 protein: ASSTGQSPETQY
V gene: TRBV20-1; D gene: TRBD2; CDR3 protein: SAIRGGYQETQY
V gene: TRBV9; D gene: .; CDR3 protein: ASSVDGGGSGNTEAF
V gene: TRBV9; D gene: TRBD2; CDR3 protein: ASSHSSGTSGVRLGEQY
V gene: TRBV5-1; D gene: TRBD2; CDR3 protein: ASSPGTSGADTQY
V gene: TRBV10-3; D gene: TRBD1; CDR3 protein: AISEAPGQGGYGYT
V gene: TRBV6-1; D gene: .; CDR3 protein: ASSEAGQGGSEQY
V gene: TRBV5-1; D gene: .; CDR3 protein: ASSLRSGSGRSGANVLT
V gene: TRBV3-1; D gene: .; CDR3 protein: ASSQTRSLYNEQF
V gene: TRBV20-1; D gene: TRBD1; CDR3 protein: SARGTGEGKEQY
V gene: TRBV7-9; D gene: .; CDR3 protein: ASSPLKDEQF
V gene: TRBV20-1; D gene: TRBD1; CDR3 protein: SASLQGAYQNIQY
V gene: TRBV28; D gene: .; CDR3 protein: ASSSPGQGSAGEYEQY
V gene: TRBV12-3/TRBV12-4; D gene: .; CDR3 protein: ASSLSKEQY
V gene: TRBV28; D gene: .; CDR3 protein: ASSPPGAGEAF
V gene: TRBV20-1; D gene: TRBD2; CDR3 protein: SARTSGSFEQY
V gene: TRBV6-1; D gene: TRBD1; CDR3 protein: ASRRQGAGSGTGELF
V gene: TRBV28; D gene: .; CDR3 protein: ASRLGTPSYEQY
V gene: TRBV6-1; D gene: .; CDR3 protein: ASRDRRDQETQY
V gene: TRBV4-1; D gene: TRBD2; CDR3 protein: ASSRLNSGGYNEQF
V gene: TRBV5-5; D gene: .; CDR3 protein: ASSLQPDVVHEQF
V gene: TRBV7-9; D gene: .; CDR3 protein: ASSSPDGGRAF
V gene: TRBV7-9; D gene: TRBD1; CDR3 protein: ASTRGQGGYGYT
V gene: TRBV7-9; D gene: TRBD1; CDR3 protein: ASSLAPQGGYGYT
V gene: TRBV10-3; D gene: .; CDR3 protein: AICSGHSYEQY
V gene: TRBV6-1; D gene: TRBD1; CDR3 protein: ASSEKGANYGYT
V gene: TRBV28; D gene: .; CDR3 protein: ASSPQGGIDTEAF
V gene: TRBV4-1; D gene: TRBD1; CDR3 protein: ASSQVGTGGGTEAF
V gene: TRBV6-6; D gene: TRBD1; CDR3 protein: ASSRTGGADYGYT
V gene: TRBV6-6; D gene: .; CDR3 protein: ASSYGTGLATDTQY
V gene: TRBV3-1; D gene: .; CDR3 protein: ASSQGDGRRNQPQH
V gene: TRBV4-1; D gene: .; CDR3 protein: ASSQGVRDTQY
V gene: TRBV28; D gene: TRBD2; CDR3 protein: ASSPLLADLGNEQF
V gene: TRBV20-1; D gene: .; CDR3 protein: SQSQGMAYEQY
V gene: TRBV10-3; D gene: .; CDR3 protein: AISVGPQETQY